This T cell receptor beta chain was observed in a study of blood T cell repertoires in COVID-19. Study in general: Samples of COVID-19 (acute and convalescent) were obtained from the United States, Italy and Spain. Nucleic acid was either cDNA or gDNA, and it came from T cells, B-cell-depleted T cells, or PBMCs.

The table came from immunoSEQ multiplex PCR; TCRdb's copy has only in-frame clones and leaves some out. The sample carries some 150,000 clones, roughly 85% recorded once. The CDR3 length is 13 residues. Germline-derived CDR1 and CDR2 are GTSNPN and SVGIG (reference sequence). The junction had 3 bases not matched to a gene; V was cut back by 5 bases and J by 4 bases. The chain is built from TRBV30 and TRBJ1-5; 9 positions agree with TRBD1. This receptor was identified in a human donor with acute or convalescent COVID-19. The donor label of this sample is uncertain. Sequencing was performed on peripheral blood. The CDR3 sequence is CAWGQGLNQPQHF. The CDR3 bases are TGTGCCTGGGGACAGGGGCTAAATCAGCCCCAGCATTTT.